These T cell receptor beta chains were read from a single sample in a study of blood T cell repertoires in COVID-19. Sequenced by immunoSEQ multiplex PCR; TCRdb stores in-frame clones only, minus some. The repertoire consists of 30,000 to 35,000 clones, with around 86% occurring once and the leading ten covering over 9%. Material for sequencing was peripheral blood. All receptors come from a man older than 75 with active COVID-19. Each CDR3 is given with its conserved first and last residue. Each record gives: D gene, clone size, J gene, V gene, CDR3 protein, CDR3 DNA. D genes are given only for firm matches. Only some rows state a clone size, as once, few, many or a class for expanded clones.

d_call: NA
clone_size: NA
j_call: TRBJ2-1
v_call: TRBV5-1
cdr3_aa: CASSLGHNSYNEQFF
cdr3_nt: TGCGCCAGCAGCTTGGGACATAACTCCTACAATGAGCAGTTCTTC

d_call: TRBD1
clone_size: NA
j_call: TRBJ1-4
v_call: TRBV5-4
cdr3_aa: CASQSGWDRGNEKLFF
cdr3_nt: TGTGCCAGCCAATCTGGCTGGGACAGGGGAAATGAAAAACTGTTTTTT

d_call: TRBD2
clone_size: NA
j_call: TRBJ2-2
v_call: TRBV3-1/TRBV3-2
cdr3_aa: CASSQVRLAGGPRTGELFF
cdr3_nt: TGTGCCAGCAGCCAAGTCCGGCTAGCGGGAGGGCCGAGGACCGGGGAGCTGTTTTTT

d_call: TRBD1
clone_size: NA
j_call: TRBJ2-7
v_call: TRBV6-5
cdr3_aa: CASSSVGQGAHEQYF
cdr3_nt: TGTGCCAGCAGCTCCGTGGGACAGGGGGCCCACGAGCAGTACTTC

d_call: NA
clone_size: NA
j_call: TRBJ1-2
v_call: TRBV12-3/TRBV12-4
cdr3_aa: CASRRGNYGYTF
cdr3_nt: TGTGCCAGCCGCAGGGGTAACTATGGCTACACCTTC

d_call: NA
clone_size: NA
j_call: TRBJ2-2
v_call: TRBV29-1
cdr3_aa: CSVEAGGPGELFF
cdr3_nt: TGCAGCGTTGAAGCCGGGGGACCCGGGGAGCTGTTTTTT

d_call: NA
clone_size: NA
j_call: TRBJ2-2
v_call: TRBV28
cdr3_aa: CASSFPLRGTGELFF
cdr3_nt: TGTGCCAGCAGTTTTCCACTGCGGGGCACCGGGGAGCTGTTTTTT

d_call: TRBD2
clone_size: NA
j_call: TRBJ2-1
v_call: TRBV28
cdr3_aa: CAAGVPSYNEQFF
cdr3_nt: TGTGCCGCGGGGGTGCCCTCCTACAATGAGCAGTTCTTC

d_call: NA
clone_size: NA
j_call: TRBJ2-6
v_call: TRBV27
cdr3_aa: CASSLSSSGANVLTF
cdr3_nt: TGTGCCAGCAGTTTATCGTCGTCCGGGGCCAACGTCCTGACTTTC

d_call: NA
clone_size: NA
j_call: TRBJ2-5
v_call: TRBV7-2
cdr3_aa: CASSELGIQETQYF
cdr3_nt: TGTGCCAGCAGCGAACTAGGGATTCAAGAGACCCAGTACTTC

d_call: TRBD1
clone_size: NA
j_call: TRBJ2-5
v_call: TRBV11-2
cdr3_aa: CASNPTGGETQYF
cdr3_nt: TGTGCCAGCAACCCGACAGGGGGGGAGACCCAGTACTTC

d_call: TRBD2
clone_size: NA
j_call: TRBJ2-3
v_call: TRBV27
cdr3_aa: CASRLAGGADTQYF
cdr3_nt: TGTGCCAGCCGACTAGCGGGAGGGGCAGATACGCAGTATTTT

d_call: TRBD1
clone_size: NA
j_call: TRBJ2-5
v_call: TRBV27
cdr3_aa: CASSILRTGRQETQYF
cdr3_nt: TGTGCCAGCAGCATATTAAGGACAGGGCGCCAAGAGACCCAGTACTTC

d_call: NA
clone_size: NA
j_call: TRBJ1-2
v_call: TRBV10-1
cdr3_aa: CASLRNYGYTF
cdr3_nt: TGCGCCAGTTTGAGGAACTATGGCTACACCTTC

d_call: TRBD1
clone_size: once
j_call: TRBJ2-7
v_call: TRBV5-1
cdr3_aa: CASRPGTAHYEQYF
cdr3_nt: TGCGCCAGCAGACCCGGGACAGCTCACTACGAGCAGTACTTC

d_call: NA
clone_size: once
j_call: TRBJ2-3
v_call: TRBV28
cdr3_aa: CATSEVGTGLTDTQYF
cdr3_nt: TGTGCCACCTCCGAGGTAGGGACTGGGCTCACAGATACGCAGTATTTT

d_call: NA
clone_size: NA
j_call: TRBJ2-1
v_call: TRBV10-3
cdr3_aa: CAANFGPDNEQFF
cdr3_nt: TGTGCCGCCAATTTTGGGCCTGACAATGAGCAGTTCTTC

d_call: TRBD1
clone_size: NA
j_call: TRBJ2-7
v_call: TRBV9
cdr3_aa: CASSVDPGQGYEQYF
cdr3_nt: TGTGCCAGCAGCGTAGATCCAGGACAGGGCTACGAGCAGTACTTC

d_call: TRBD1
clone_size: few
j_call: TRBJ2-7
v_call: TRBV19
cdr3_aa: CASGTGGTEQYF
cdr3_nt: TGTGCCAGTGGGACAGGGGGAACCGAGCAGTACTTC

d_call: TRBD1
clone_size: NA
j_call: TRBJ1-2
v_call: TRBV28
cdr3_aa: CASTTSGQGSYGYTF
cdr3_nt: TGTGCCAGCACCACCTCAGGACAGGGCAGCTATGGCTACACCTTC

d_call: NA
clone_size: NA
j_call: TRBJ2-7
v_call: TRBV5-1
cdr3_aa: CASSPSVYEQYF
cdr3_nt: TGCGCCAGCAGCCCAAGCGTTTACGAGCAGTACTTC

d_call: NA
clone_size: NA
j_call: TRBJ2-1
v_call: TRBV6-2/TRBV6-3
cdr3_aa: CASSYGFERPYNEQFF
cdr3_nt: TGTGCCAGCAGTTACGGGTTCGAGCGGCCTTACAATGAGCAGTTCTTC

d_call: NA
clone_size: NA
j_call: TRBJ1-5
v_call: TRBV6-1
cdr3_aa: CASSDYSNQPQHF
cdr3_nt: TGTGCCAGCAGTGATTATAGCAATCAGCCCCAGCATTTT

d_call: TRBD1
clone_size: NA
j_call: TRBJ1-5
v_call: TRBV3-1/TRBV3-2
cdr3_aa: CASSQDPGQGKAPQHF
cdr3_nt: TGTGCCAGCAGCCAAGATCCCGGACAGGGGAAAGCGCCCCAGCATTTT

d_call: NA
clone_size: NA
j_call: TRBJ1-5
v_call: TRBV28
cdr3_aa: CASRGGNQPQHF
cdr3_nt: TGTGCCAGCAGAGGGGGCAATCAGCCCCAGCATTTT

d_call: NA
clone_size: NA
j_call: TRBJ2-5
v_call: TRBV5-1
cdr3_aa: CASQEEGGGTQYF
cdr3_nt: TGCGCCAGCCAAGAAGAGGGAGGAGGGACCCAGTACTTC

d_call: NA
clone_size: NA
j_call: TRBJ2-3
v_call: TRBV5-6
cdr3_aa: CASSRGAYSTDTQYF
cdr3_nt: TGTGCCAGCAGCCGAGGAGCATATAGCACAGATACGCAGTATTTT

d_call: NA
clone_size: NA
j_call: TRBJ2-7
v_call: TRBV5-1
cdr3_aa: CASSSTTRNYEQYF
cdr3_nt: TGCGCCAGCAGCTCCACTACTAGGAACTACGAGCAGTACTTC

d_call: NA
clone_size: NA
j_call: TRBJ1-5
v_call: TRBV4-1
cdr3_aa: CASSQSGGGYQPQHF
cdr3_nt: TGCGCCAGCAGCCAAAGCGGGGGGGGGTATCAGCCCCAGCATTTT

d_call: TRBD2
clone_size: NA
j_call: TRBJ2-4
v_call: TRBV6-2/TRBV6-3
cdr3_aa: CASSYGLAGVLAKNIQYF
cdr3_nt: TGTGCCAGCAGTTACGGTCTAGCGGGAGTTTTGGCCAAAAACATTCAGTACTTC

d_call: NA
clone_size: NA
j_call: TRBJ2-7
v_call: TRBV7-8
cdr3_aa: CASSSRPQSSGSSYEQYF
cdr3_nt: TGTGCCAGCAGCTCGCGTCCCCAGAGCAGCGGAAGCTCCTACGAGCAGTACTTC

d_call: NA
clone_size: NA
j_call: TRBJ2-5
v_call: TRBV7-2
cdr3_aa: CASSFSVQETQYF
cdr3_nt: TGTGCCAGCAGCTTCAGCGTACAAGAGACCCAGTACTTC

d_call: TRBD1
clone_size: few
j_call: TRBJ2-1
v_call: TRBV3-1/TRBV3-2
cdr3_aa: CASSHRTGGESNEQFF
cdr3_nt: TGTGCCAGCAGCCACCGGACAGGGGGCGAGAGCAATGAGCAGTTCTTC

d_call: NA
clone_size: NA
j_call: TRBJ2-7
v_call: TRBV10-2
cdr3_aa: CASSLQGGGYEQYF
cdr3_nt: TGCGCCAGCAGCTTACAGGGTGGTGGCTACGAGCAGTACTTC

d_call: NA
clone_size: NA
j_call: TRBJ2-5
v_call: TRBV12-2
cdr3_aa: CASWTSETWGQETQYF
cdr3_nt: TGTGCAAGTTGGACTAGCGAAACGTGGGGCCAAGAGACCCAGTACTTC

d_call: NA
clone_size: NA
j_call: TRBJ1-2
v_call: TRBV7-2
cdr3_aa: CASSLVWGGNGYTF
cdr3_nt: TGTGCCAGCAGCTTAGTTTGGGGGGGTAATGGCTACACCTTC

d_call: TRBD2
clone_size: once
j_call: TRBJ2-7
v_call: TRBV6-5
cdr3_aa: CASSSTGLAGVSEQYF
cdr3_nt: TGTGCCAGCAGTTCCACGGGACTAGCGGGAGTCTCCGAGCAGTACTTC

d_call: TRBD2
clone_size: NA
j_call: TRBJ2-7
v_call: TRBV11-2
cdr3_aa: CASSLVAAGGGYEQYF
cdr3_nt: TGTGCCAGCAGCTTAGTGGCAGCGGGAGGAGGCTACGAGCAGTACTTC

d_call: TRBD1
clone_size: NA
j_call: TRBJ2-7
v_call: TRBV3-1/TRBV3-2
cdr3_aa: CASSQGGTGLGHEQYF
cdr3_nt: TGTGCCAGCAGCCAAGGGGGGACAGGGTTGGGACACGAGCAGTACTTC

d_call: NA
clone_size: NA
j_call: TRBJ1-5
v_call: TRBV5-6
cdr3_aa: CASSPAGGGQPQHF
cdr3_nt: TGTGCCAGCAGTCCGGCCGGGGGTGGTCAGCCCCAGCATTTT

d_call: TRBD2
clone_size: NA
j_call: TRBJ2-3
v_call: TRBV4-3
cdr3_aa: CASSQVGTSRSTDTQYF
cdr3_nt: TGCGCCAGCAGCCAGGTGGGGACTAGCCGAAGCACAGATACGCAGTATTTT

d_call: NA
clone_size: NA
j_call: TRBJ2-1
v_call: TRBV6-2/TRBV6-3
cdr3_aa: CASSLEGEQFF
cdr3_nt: TGTGCCAGCAGCCTAGAGGGTGAGCAGTTCTTC

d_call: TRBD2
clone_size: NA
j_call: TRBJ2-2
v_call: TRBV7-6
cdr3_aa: CASSLTSGSWTGELFF
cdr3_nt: TGTGCCAGCAGCCTTACTAGCGGGAGTTGGACCGGGGAGCTGTTTTTT

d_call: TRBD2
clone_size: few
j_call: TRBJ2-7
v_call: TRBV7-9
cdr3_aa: CASSFLAGDYEQYF
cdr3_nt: TGTGCCAGCAGCTTCCTAGCGGGAGACTACGAGCAGTACTTC

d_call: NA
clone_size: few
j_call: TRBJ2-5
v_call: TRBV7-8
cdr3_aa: CASSLASLATIQETQYF
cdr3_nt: TGTGCCAGCAGCTTAGCTAGTCTAGCGACTATTCAAGAGACCCAGTACTTC

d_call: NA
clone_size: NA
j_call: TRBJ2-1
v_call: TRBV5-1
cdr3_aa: CASNLARSLSYNEQFF
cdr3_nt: TGCGCCAGCAACTTGGCTAGGAGCTTGTCGTACAATGAGCAGTTCTTC

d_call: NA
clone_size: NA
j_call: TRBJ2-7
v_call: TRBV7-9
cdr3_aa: CASSLTAVNEQYF
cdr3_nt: TGTGCCAGCAGCTTAACAGCGGTCAACGAGCAGTACTTC

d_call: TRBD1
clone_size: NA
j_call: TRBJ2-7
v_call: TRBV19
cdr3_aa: CASSIGGGWDRGYEQYF
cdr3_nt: TGTGCCAGTAGTATAGGAGGGGGGTGGGACAGGGGCTACGAGCAGTACTTC

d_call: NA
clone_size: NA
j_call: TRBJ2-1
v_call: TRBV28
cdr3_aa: CASSSPRREKRNEQFF
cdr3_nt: TGTGCCAGCAGTTCCCCCAGGAGGGAGAAAAGGAATGAGCAGTTCTTC

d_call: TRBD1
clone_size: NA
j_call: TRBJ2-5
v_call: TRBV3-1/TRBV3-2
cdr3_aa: CASSQEDRGETQYF
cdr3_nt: TGTGCCAGCAGCCAAGAGGACAGGGGAGAGACCCAGTACTTC

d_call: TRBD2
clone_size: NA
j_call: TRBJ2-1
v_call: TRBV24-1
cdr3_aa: CATSDWGTSGSDEQFF
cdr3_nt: TGTGCCACCAGTGATTGGGGGACTAGCGGGAGCGATGAGCAGTTCTTC

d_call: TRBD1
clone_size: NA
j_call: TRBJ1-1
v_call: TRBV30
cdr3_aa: CAYTTGVNTEAFF
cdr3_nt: TGTGCCTACACGACAGGGGTTAACACTGAAGCTTTCTTT

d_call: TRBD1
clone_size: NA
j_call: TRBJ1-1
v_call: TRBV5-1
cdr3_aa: CASSPQGAPRTEAFF
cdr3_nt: TGCGCCAGCAGCCCTCAGGGGGCCCCTCGCACTGAAGCTTTCTTT

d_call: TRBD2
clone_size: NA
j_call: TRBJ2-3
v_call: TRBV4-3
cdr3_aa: CASSQAQLAGGPLTDTQYF
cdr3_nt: TGCGCCAGCAGCCAAGCCCAGCTAGCGGGGGGCCCCCTCACAGATACGCAGTATTTT

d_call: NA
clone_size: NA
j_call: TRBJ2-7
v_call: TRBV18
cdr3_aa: CASSPLVSYEQYF
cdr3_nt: TGTGCCAGCTCACCATTAGTCTCCTACGAGCAGTACTTC